What follows describes a single T cell receptor beta chain. How the authors handled the data: Reference gene primers were amplified, and this amplification served to estimate nucleated cell counts. Data came from immunoSEQ multiplex PCR; TCRdb stores just in-frame clones and leaves some out. V and J calls and clone size come straight from that table; D and trimming were deduced from the DNA. The sample carries 80,000 to 95,000 clones, roughly 88% recorded once. The junction had 6 bases not matched to a gene; V was cut back by 8 bases and J by 7 bases. Germline CDR1 LGHDT, CDR2 YNNKEL (reference sequence). The CDR3 loop spans 14 amino acids. The data derive from a study of blood T cell repertoires in COVID-19. Across the study: The analysed material was cDNA or gDNA that came from T cells, B-cell-depleted T cells, or PBMCs.

This TCR was sampled from a man over 45 with active or convalescent COVID-19. Sequencing was carried out using peripheral blood. The gene calls are TRBV3-1 (or the pseudogene TRBV3-2) and TRBJ2-1; 12 bases match TRBD2. CDR3 residues: CASLAGGAGNEQFF. The DNA for the CDR3 is TGTGCCAGCCTAGCGGGAGGGGCCGGGAATGAGCAGTTCTTC.